This T cell receptor beta chain was sequenced for a study of T cells in Graves' hyperthyroidism and ophthalmopathy. Diagnoses used clinical symptoms, serum thyroxine and TRAb, thyroid ultrasound and orbital computed tomography. Amplification of TCR beta CDR3 regions used RNA as the template. HTBI primers were used for first-round RT-PCR of the TCR CDR3. Each CDR3 protein gets one entry after TCRdb re-called the multiplex PCR reads with MiXCR. Among fewer than 750,000 distinct CDR3 sequences, approximately 14% were seen once, and the ten largest hold approximately 12%. In this sample, this clonotype turned up many times. The CDR3 runs to 15 residues. Germline loops: CDR1 SGDLS, CDR2 YYNGEE. Trimming shortened V by 3 bases and J by 0 bases, and 12 bases separated the two germline ends.

The material sequenced was blood. The J gene is TRBJ1-1, the V gene TRBV9; no clear D gene. The sequence came from a woman in her forties or fifties with Graves' ophthalmopathy. The CDR3 region has the DNA TGTGCCAGCAGCGGTATAGTGGCACTGAACACTGAAGCTTTCTTT. Translating gives CASSGIVALNTEAFF. Full variable domain (rest looked up from reference TRBV9 and TRBJ1-1): DSGVTQTPKHLITATGQRVTLRCSPRSGDLSVYWYQQSLDQGLQFLIQYYNGEERAKGNILERFSAQQFPDLHSELNLSSLELGDSALYFCASSGIVALNTEAFFGQGTRLTVV.